These 2 T cell receptor beta chains were sequenced from one sample in a study of regulatory and conventional T cells in RAG deficiency. Sequencing was performed with immunoSEQ multiplex PCR; in TCRdb, only in-frame clones are kept and a portion is missing. This sample carries 9,500 to 15,000 clones, roughly 94% of them seen once, and the ten largest clones take approximately 1.5%. The sorted regulatory T cells were CD4+, CD25-high and CD127-low, with genomic DNA sequenced. This same sample was also part of a study on regulatory T cells. That paper states: Primers: 52 TRBV forward and 13 TRBJ reverse.

Input material: CD127- CD25+ CD4+ Tregs sorted from blood. The origin of the receptors is a human donor in good health.

Here the CDR3 reads CASSQRRGLQRETQYF. CDR3 nucleotides: TGTGCCAGCAGCCAACGAAGGGGGCTTCAGAGAGAGACCCAGTACTTC. The chain employs TRBV14 and TRBJ2-5; the match to TRBD1 covers 7 bases. Germline CDR1 reads SGHDN; CDR2 reads FVKESK. The CDR3 has 16 amino acids. V lost 2 bases to trimming and J lost 4 bases; unmatched junction nucleotides: 10.

The count of this clone is one. The genes are TRBV2 and TRBJ1-2, with TRBD1 matching over 9 bases. Germline CDR1 reads SNHLY; CDR2 reads FYNNEI. Trimming cost V 4 bases and J 6 bases; bases outside gene matches: 6. The CDR3 extends over 14 amino acids. CDR3 loop: CASSVYRGLNGYTF. The CDR3 nucleotides read TGTGCCAGCAGTGTGTACAGGGGGCTTAATGGCTACACCTTC.